This T cell receptor (beta chain) was identified during a study of OX40 agonist ivuxolimab in advanced cancers. Across the study: Dose-escalation patients' cancers were hepatocellular carcinoma, melanoma, renal cell or head and neck cancer. Two patients with cutaneous melanoma and one with hepatocellular carcinoma, three in total, showed partial responses. General study findings and limits: The average count of expanded clones was higher among CD8+ T cells than among CD4+.

The method was immunoSEQ multiplex PCR; TCRdb's version includes in-frame clones alone and lacks a portion of them. The profile shows 37,000 or so clones, around two thirds of them singletons. The germline gives CDR1 SGHRS, CDR2 YFSETQ. J lost 0 bases, V lost 4 bases, and 7 bases had no gene match. This CDR3 is built from 17 residues. For this clone: Its cognate antigen is unknown.

The sequencing used CD4+ or CD8+ T cells sorted from blood, collected in a trial of the OX40 agonist ivuxolimab. This clonotype was sampled from an adult with an advanced solid tumor such as melanoma, head and neck, liver or kidney cancer. V gene TRBV5-1 combines with J gene TRBJ2-6, with 7 bases fitting TRBD1. The CDR3 loop reads CASSRDSLSSGANVLTF. The CDR3 region has the DNA TGCGCCAGCAGCCGGGACAGCTTATCCTCTGGGGCCAACGTCCTGACTTTC.